This T cell receptor beta chain stems from a study of OX40 agonist ivuxolimab in advanced cancers. Study-level background: Ivuxolimab, which targeted the costimulatory receptor OX40 (CD134), was an agonistic, fully human IgG2 monoclonal antibody. Intravenous ivuxolimab was administered to patients every 2 weeks at six dose levels: 0.01, 0.1, 0.3, 1.5, 3 and 10 mg/kg. A male proportion of nearly 85% and a mean age of roughly 58 years, ranging from roughly 20 to 80, were recorded for the dose-escalation cohort. Partial responses occurred in three dose-escalation patients: two with cutaneous melanoma and one with hepatocellular carcinoma. Prior anti-PD-1, anti-PD-L1 or anti-CTLA-4 therapy was permitted, and checkpoint inhibitors had been received by more than 35% of dose-escalation patients. Among the approximately 50 dose-escalation patients, approximately 20 had hepatocellular carcinoma, roughly 15 melanoma, 9 renal cell carcinoma and 9 head and neck cancer. The paper covers the monotherapy dose-escalation part of the phase I ivuxolimab trial, which included N of about 50 patients. The purpose of peripheral TCRbeta sequencing was to test whether ivuxolimab changed TCR sequence diversity and led to clonal T-cell expansion.

Results and caveats for the whole study, not just this receptor: In partial responders in the 0.1-3.0 mg/kg groups, normalized peripheral clonal expansion was found to be among the lowest, especially among CD8+ T cells. After ivuxolimab, more expanded clones were found on average in CD8+ T cells than in CD4+ T cells. The antigen specificity of the peripheral T cells that underwent clonal expansion was not determined. Low levels of normalized T-cell clonal expansion were also seen in some nonresponding patients. At doses of 0.1 to 3.0 mg/kg, clonal expansion of both CD4+ and CD8+ T cells in blood was seen between baseline and week 6.

The trial excluded patients who had a history of autoimmune disease or who were on systemic immunosuppression. Peripheral blood for TCR sequencing was collected from all dose cohorts at baseline, on cycle 4 day 1, and on cycle 7 day 1. Samples were obtained from an open-label, multicenter, first-in-human phase I dose-escalation trial of ivuxolimab. The trial enrolled adults with locally advanced or metastatic head and neck squamous cell, hepatocellular, melanoma or renal cell carcinoma. Before TCR sequencing, CD4+ and CD8+ T cells were separately sorted from peripheral blood. CDR1 and CDR2, looked up from the germline V gene, are SNHLY and FYNNEI. CDR3 length: 14 amino acids, cysteine to phenylalanine. The retained sequence is limited to the CDR3, 42 bases, with the frame set at the first base. For this chain, trimming is 6 bases at the V end and 7 bases at the J end, and the number of junction bases without a gene match is 10.

For sequencing of the TCRbeta CDR3 region, genomic DNA was extracted from the sorted cells. The immunoSEQ Assay was used for sequencing of TCRbeta CDR3 regions. The table comes from immuneACCESS by way of TCRdb, which keeps in-frame sequences with V and J called. Part of the clones is missing from these tables; in studies checked, under half for an unresolved V gene and the rest for unknown reasons. In all, the sample holds fewer than 45,000 clones, and around 80% of those were seen once. Under 7% of the sample is held by the ten biggest clonotypes. This clone was seen a few times. Its antigen remains unidentified. No much larger clonotype is one base removed from it; base qualities were not supplied.

The material was CD4+ or CD8+ T cells sorted from blood, obtained in a trial of the OX40 agonist ivuxolimab. The clonotype was recovered from an adult with an advanced solid tumor such as melanoma, head and neck, liver or kidney cancer. Here the chain combines TRBV2 and TRBJ2-7, and TRBD1 matches 9 of the central bases. DNA sequence: TGTGCCAGCAGGGGAACAGGGGGCCAGGGAGAGCAGTACTTC. This translates into CASRGTGGQGEQYF. With the portions outside the CDR3 filled from the reference TRBV2 and TRBJ2-7 genes, the complete variable region becomes EPEVTQTPSHQVTQMGQEVILRCVPISNHLYFYWYRQILGQKVEFLVSFYNNEISEKSEIFDDQFSVERPDGSNFTLKIRSTKLEDSAMYFCASRGTGGQGEQYFGPGTRLTVT.